The 5 T cell receptor beta chains listed next were all sequenced from one sample in a study of blood T cell repertoires in COVID-19. Measured with immunoSEQ multiplex PCR; TCRdb has only the in-frame clones, and not every one. The sample holds under 15,000 clones, roughly 72% seen once. Material: peripheral blood. The source is a man aged 60 to 69 with COVID-19, enrolled during active disease.

The chain couples TRBV7-8 to TRBJ2-7; 9 nucleotides line up with TRBD1. J gave up 3 bases and V 5 bases, and 2 bases lay outside the gene matches. CDR1 and CDR2 (germline): SGHVS, FQNEAQ. There are 13 residues in the CDR3. The CDR3 loop reads CASSRDRVYEQYF. CDR3 nucleotide sequence: TGTGCCAGCAGCAGGGACAGGGTCTACGAGCAGTACTTC.

For this clone: A read error may explain this, as a much larger clone is one base away. The chain joins TRBV7-7 to TRBJ1-1; TRBD1 might be the D (6 bases). V was shortened by 5 bases and J by 1 base, with 8 bases between the two germline ends. Germline loops: CDR1 SSHAT, CDR2 FNYEAQ (reference sequence). The CDR3 consists of 13 residues. Written as DNA, the CDR3 is TGTGCCAGCAGCGTGGACAGGAACACTGAAGCTTTCTTT. Translated, it gives CASSVDRNTEAFF.

The chain couples TRBV6-1 to TRBJ2-7, with TRBD2 matching over 11 bases. This CDR3 comprises 15 residues. Germline V CDR1 and CDR2: MNHNS, SASEGT. Losses at the gene ends were 3 bases for V and 2 bases for J; bases not matched to a gene: 3. The CDR3 nucleotides read TGTGCCAGCAGTGAGGGGACTAGCGGCCCCTACGAGCAGTACTTC. As protein: CASSEGTSGPYEQYF.

Judged by abundance, this clone is medium-sized. The chain is built from TRBV11-2 and TRBJ2-1, with 10 nucleotides matching TRBD2. The CDR3 has 15 amino acids. V gave up 5 bases and J gave up 6 bases; unmatched junction bases: 7. The germline CDR1 and CDR2 sequences are SGHAT and FQNNGV. CDR3 amino acids: CASSPERGGSNEQFF. The CDR3 DNA is TGTGCCAGCAGCCCCGAGCGGGGGGGCTCCAATGAGCAGTTCTTC.

This chain joins TRBV9 and TRBJ1-1; maybe TRBD1 (5 bases). The CDR3 is 14 residues long. The V gene's germline CDR1 is SGDLS and CDR2 YYNGEE. The ends were cut back, 0 bases at V and 0 bases at J, with 6 bases in the middle. CDR3 nucleotide sequence: TGTGCCAGCAGCGTAGCAGGGATGAACACTGAAGCTTTCTTT. Its translation: CASSVAGMNTEAFF. Full variable domain (remainder filled in from reference TRBV9 and TRBJ1-1): DSGVTQTPKHLITATGQRVTLRCSPRSGDLSVYWYQQSLDQGLQFLIQYYNGEERAKGNILERFSAQQFPDLHSELNLSSLELGDSALYFCASSVAGMNTEAFFGQGTRLTVV.